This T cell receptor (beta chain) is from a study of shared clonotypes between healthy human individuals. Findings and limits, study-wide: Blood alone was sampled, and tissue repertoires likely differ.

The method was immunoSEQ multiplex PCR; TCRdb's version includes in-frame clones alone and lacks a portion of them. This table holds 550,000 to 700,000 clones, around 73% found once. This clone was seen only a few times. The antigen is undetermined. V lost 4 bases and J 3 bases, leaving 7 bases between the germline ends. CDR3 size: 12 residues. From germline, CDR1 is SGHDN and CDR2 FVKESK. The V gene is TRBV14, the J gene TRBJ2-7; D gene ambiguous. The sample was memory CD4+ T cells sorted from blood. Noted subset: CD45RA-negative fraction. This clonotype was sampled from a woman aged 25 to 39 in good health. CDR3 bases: TGTGCCAGCAGCCCGTCCGGCTACGAGCAGTACTTC. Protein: CASSPSGYEQYF.